This T cell receptor beta chain derives from a study of control samples from healthy donors and cancer patients. TCRdb keeps only in-frame clones here, not all; method: immunoSEQ multiplex PCR. The sample contains 120,000 to 150,000 clones, 93% of which appear only once. Deletions cut 1 base from V and 9 bases from J, with 13 bases between. The CDR3 is 14 residues long. CDR1 and CDR2 from the germline V gene are LGHDT and YNNKEL (reference sequence). The TCR was taken from a man aged 18-30 years in good health. This chain links TRBV3-1 (or the pseudogene TRBV3-2) with TRBJ1-5; the D is unclear. Sequencing was performed on blood. Here the CDR3 DNA reads TGTGCCAGCAGCCAAGCCGTCCCATTGGGGCCCCAGCATTTT. It translates to CASSQAVPLGPQHF.